This T cell receptor (beta chain) was found in a study of blood T cell repertoires in COVID-19. The table came from immunoSEQ multiplex PCR; TCRdb's copy has only in-frame clones and leaves some out. This sample carries roughly 150,000 clones, about four fifths of them seen once, and the ten largest clones take approximately 2%. Germline CDR1 reads LGHDT; CDR2 reads YNNKEL (reference sequence). The CDR3 loop spans 16 amino acids. V lost 1 base and J lost 0, with 12 bases in between. The receptor was derived from a woman of 80 years or more with acute or convalescent COVID-19. V is TRBV3-1 (or the pseudogene TRBV3-2) and J is TRBJ1-1, with D uncertain. The material sequenced was peripheral blood. DNA for the CDR3: TGTGCCAGCAGCCAAGTCGCGATAGCTTTGAACACTGAAGCTTTCTTT. Its translation: CASSQVAIALNTEAFF.